This entry concerns a single TCR beta chain. No antigen is known for it. Germline values: CDR1 SGHRS, CDR2 YFSETQ. V lost 2 bases and J lost 6; bases outside the gene matches: 8. This CDR3 is 17 amino acids long. A minimum of 7 million PBMCs was isolated per sample. This record belongs to a study of blood T cells in healthy people across ages. PCR was performed a second time for 7 to 11 cycles using a sample-barcoded 5' primer and a J-beta primer mix. Tagging of each cDNA molecule was performed by a template-switch adaptor with 12 random nucleotides. TCRdb called the 5' RACE reads again in MiXCR, with one record for every CDR3 protein. The table lists 980,000 or so distinct CDR3 sequences, around 46% of them singletons. Study results and caveats: Versus aged donors, long-lived donors had higher diversity and more naive CD4+ cells. No conclusive comparison of naive versus antigen-experienced cells was possible with unsorted PBMCs.

Sequencing was done on a sample of blood. J is TRBJ2-1 and V is TRBV5-1; 13 bases match TRBD2. This clonotype originated in a young man in good health. DNA of the CDR3: TGCGCCAGCAGCTTACACAAAACTAGCGGGGGGGCCAATGAGCAGTTCTTC. Translating gives CASSLHKTSGGANEQFF.